These 9 T cell receptor beta chains originate from one sample sequenced in a study of beta chain features in type 1 diabetes. Findings of the study overall: Across all four CD4+ subsets, people with type 1 diabetes showed modestly shorter TCRB CDR3s.

All of the isolated RNA was reverse transcribed, so expressed TCRB transcripts were sequenced. Assay used: immunoSEQ multiplex PCR; TCRdb lists only in-frame clones, some missing. Of approximately 600,000 clones in the sample, 9.5% to 15% were seen once. Antigen specificity for these receptors is unknown. Sequencing was carried out using naive CD4+ T cells from blood. These receptors came from a man younger than 40 with type 1 diabetes.

This clone showed up just a few times. The V call is TRBV2, the J call TRBJ1-2, with 7 bases aligning to TRBD1. CDR1 is SNHLY and CDR2 is FYNNEI in the germline V gene. Unmatched junction bases numbered 3, after V lost 5 bases and J lost 3 bases. The CDR3 spans 13 residues. The CDR3 sequence is CASSSTGDYGYTF. CDR3 nucleotide sequence: TGTGCCAGCAGTTCCACAGGGGACTATGGCTACACCTTC.

This clone appeared a few times. The chain employs TRBV9 and TRBJ2-5; TRBD1 matches 11 bases. Germline V gene sequence: CDR1 SGDLS, CDR2 YYNGEE. V dropped 4 bases and J dropped 4; count of bases not matched to a gene: 6. The CDR3 sequence is 15 residues long. CDR3 DNA sequence: TGTGCCAGCAGCACCCCCGGGACAGGGGGAGAGACCCAGTACTTC. Protein sequence: CASSTPGTGGETQYF.

The rearrangement joins TRBV7-2 to TRBJ2-6; tentative D call: TRBD1 (5 bases). V was shortened by 5 bases and J by 0 bases, with 8 bases between the two germline ends. CDR1 is SGHTA and CDR2 is FQGNSA in the germline V gene. The length of the CDR3 is 15 residues. The CDR3 coding sequence is TGTGCCAGCAGCATAGACAGCTCTGGGGCCAACGTCCTGACTTTC. It is translated as CASSIDSSGANVLTF. Filled out from reference TRBV7-2 and TRBJ2-6, the complete variable domain reads GAGVSQSPSNKVTEKGKDVELRCDPISGHTALYWYRQSLGQGLEFLIYFQGNSAPDKSGLPSDRFSAERTGGSVSTLTIQRTQQEDSAVYLCASSIDSSGANVLTFGAGSRLTVL.

This clone was observed a single time. CDR3 bases: TGTGCCAGCAGCTTCGGGACAGCCCACTATGGCTACACCTTC. Translation gives CASSFGTAHYGYTF. This chain connects TRBV7-9 to TRBJ1-2; 7 bases line up with TRBD1. V shed 3 bases, J shed 3 bases, and the junction held 4 bases outside the gene matches. There are 14 residues in the CDR3. CDR1 and CDR2 from the germline V gene are SEHNR and FQNEAQ (reference sequence).

This clone has a handful of counts. V gene TRBV28 combines with J gene TRBJ1-2, with D possibly being TRBD1 (6 bases). From germline, CDR1 is MDHEN and CDR2 SYDVKM. The germline V and J ends were trimmed by 2 bases and 6 bases, with 10 bases remaining between them. The CDR3 contains 13 residues. The CDR3 sequence: CASSLKAGDGYTF. In DNA form, the CDR3 reads TGTGCCAGCAGTTTAAAGGCAGGGGATGGCTACACCTTC.

This clone has a handful of counts. The chain couples TRBV5-6 to TRBJ2-3, with 7 nucleotides matching TRBD1. Trimming cost V 5 bases and J 2 bases; bases outside gene matches: 8. The length of the CDR3 is 15 residues. Germline CDR1 and CDR2: SGHDT and YYEEEE. The CDR3 loop reads CASRTGLGITDTQYF. CDR3 DNA sequence: TGTGCCAGCAGGACAGGGTTGGGCATCACAGATACGCAGTATTTT.

The chain joins TRBV4-1 to TRBJ1-5, with D perhaps TRBD1 (5 bases). There are 14 residues in the CDR3. V was shortened by 0 bases and J by 4 bases, with 7 bases between the two germline ends. Looked up from germline, CDR1 is MGHRA and CDR2 is YSYEKL. In DNA, the CDR3 is TGCGCCAGCAGCCAAGACGACAGAAATCAGCCCCAGCATTTT. Translated: CASSQDDRNQPQHF.

This clone was seen a few times. This chain uses TRBV9 with TRBJ1-4, with D perhaps TRBD1 (6 bases). Germline V gene lookup returns CDR1 SGDLS and CDR2 YYNGEE. The CDR3 runs 14 residues. V lost 2 bases, J lost 3 bases, and 8 bases lay in between. CDR3 amino acids: CASSVEGANEKLFF. CDR3 DNA: TGTGCCAGCAGCGTCGAGGGGGCTAATGAAAAACTGTTTTTT.

The CDR3 reads CASSSSGTSETQYF. The CDR3 DNA follows: TGTGCCAGCAGCTCGTCCGGGACTAGCGAGACCCAGTACTTC. This chain joins TRBV7-9 and TRBJ2-5; TRBD2 matches 9 bases. This CDR3 contains 14 residues. Germline V lookup: CDR1 SEHNR, CDR2 FQNEAQ (reference sequence). With V trimmed by 4 bases and J by 5 bases, 5 bases remained unmatched.